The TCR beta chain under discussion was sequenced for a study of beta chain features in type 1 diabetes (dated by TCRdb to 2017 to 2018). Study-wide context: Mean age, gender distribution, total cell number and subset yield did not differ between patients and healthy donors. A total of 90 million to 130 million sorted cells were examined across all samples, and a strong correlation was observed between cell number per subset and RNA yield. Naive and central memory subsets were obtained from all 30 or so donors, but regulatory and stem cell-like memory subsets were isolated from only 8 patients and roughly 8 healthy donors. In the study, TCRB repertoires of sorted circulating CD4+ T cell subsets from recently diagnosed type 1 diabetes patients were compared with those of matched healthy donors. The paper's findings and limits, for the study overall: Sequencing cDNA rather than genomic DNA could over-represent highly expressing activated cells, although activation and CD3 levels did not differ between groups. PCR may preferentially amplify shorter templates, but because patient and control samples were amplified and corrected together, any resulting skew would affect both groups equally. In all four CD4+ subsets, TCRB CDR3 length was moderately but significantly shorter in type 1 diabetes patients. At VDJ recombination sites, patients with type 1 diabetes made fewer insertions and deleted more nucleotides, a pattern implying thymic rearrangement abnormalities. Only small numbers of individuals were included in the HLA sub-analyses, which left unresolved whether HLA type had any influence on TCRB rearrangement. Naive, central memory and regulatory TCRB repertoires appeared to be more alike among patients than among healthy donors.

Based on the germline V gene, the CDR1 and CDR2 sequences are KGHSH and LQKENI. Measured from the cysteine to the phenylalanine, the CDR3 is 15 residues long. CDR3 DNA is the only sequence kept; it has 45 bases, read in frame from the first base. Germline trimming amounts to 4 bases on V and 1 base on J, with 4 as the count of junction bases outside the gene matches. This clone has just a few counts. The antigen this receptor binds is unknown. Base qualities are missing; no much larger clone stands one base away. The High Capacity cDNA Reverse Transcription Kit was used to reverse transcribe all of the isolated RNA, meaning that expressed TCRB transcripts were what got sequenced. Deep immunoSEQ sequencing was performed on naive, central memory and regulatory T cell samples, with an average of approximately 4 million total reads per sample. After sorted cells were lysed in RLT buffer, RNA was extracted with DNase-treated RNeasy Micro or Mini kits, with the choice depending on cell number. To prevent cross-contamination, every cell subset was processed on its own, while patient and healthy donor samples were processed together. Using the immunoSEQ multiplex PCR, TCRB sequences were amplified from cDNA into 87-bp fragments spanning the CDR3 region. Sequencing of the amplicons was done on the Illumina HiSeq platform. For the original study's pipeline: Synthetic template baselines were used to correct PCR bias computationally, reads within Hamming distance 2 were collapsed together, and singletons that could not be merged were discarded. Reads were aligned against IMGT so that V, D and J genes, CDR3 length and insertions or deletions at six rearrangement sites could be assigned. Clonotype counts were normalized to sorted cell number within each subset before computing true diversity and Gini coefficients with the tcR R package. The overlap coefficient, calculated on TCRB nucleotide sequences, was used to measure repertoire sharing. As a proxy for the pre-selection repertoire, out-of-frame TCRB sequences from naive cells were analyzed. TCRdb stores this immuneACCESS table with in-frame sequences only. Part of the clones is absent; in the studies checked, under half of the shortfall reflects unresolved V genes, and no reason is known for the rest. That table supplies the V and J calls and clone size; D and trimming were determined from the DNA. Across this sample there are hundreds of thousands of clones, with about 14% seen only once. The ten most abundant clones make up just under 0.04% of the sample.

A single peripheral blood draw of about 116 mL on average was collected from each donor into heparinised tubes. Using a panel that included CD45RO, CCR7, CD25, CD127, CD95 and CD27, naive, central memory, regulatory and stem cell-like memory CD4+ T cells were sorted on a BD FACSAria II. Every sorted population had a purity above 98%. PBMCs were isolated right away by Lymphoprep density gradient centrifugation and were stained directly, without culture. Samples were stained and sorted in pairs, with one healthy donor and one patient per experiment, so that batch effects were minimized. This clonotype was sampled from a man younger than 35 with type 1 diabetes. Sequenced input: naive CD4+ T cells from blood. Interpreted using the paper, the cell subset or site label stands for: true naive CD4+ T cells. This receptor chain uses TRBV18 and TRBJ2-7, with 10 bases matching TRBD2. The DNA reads TGTGCCAGCTCACTCATAGCGGGGGGATCCTACGAGCAGTACTTC. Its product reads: CASSLIAGGSYEQYF.